Listed below are T cell receptor beta chains from one sample, sequenced in a study of regulatory T cells in long-lasting Graves disease. TCRdb analysed the multiplex PCR reads with MiXCR anew, one entry per CDR3 protein. The table records roughly 510,000 distinct CDR3 sequences, roughly a sixth of them present only once. These same data were also listed under a study on T cells in Graves' hyperthyroidism and ophthalmopathy.

The material sequenced was peripheral blood mononuclear cells (PBMCs), taken at new diagnosis, from a patient treated with antithyroid drugs. The source of these receptors is a young man with Graves disease. Both conserved end residues are part of each CDR3. D genes are given only for firm matches. The size field is filled for only some rows; it gives once, few, many or a size class.

J	V	size	D	DNA	CDR3
TRBJ2-6	TRBV5-5	NA	NA	TGTGCCAGCAGCTACATGAGGCACCTCTCTGGGGCCAACGTCCTGACTTTC	CASSYMRHLSGANVLTF
TRBJ2-3	TRBV10-3	few	TRBD2	TGTGCCATCGGTCGGGGCGGGAGGGCCGGCACAGATACGCAGTATTTT	CAIGRGGRAGTDTQYF
TRBJ1-5	TRBV7-9	NA	NA	TGTGCCAGCAGCTTAGCGGTCGGGGGTGCTCAGCCCCAGCATTTT	CASSLAVGGAQPQHF
TRBJ2-3	TRBV5-1	many	TRBD2	TGCGCCAGCAGCACCAGGACTAGCGGGAGGACAGATACGCAGTATTTT	CASSTRTSGRTDTQYF
TRBJ2-5	TRBV5-4	NA	TRBD2	TGTGCCAGCAGCTCGCTTAAAGCGGGAGGGCTACAAGAGACCCAGTACTTC	CASSSLKAGGLQETQYF
TRBJ2-4	TRBV25-1	NA	NA	TGTGCCAGCAGTGAATCCGGGGTACGGGTCGGCATTCAGTACTTC	CASSESGVRVGIQYF
TRBJ2-3	TRBV12-3/TRBV12-4	NA	NA	TGTGCCAGCAGCTTTCAGGGGCCCTCAGATACGCAGTATTTT	CASSFQGPSDTQYF
TRBJ1-1	TRBV10-1	many	TRBD1	TGCGCCAGCAGTGAACAGGGGCACACTGAAGCTTTCTTT	CASSEQGHTEAFF
TRBJ2-3	TRBV7-9	NA	TRBD2	TGTGCCAGCAGCTTAACCAGCGGGAGCGGGAGCACAGATACGCAGTATTTT	CASSLTSGSGSTDTQYF
TRBJ2-1	TRBV20-1	NA	NA	TGCAGTGCTACTCAGGGGTCCTTTCGCAATGAGCAGTTCTTC	CSATQGSFRNEQFF
TRBJ2-2	TRBV28	many	TRBD2	TGTGCCAGCAACACACCCGGGACTAGTGCCGGGGAGCTGTTTTTT	CASNTPGTSAGELFF
TRBJ1-1	TRBV9	few	NA	TGTGCCAGCAGCGTAGATGGCTCCGGCACTGAAGCTTTCTTT	CASSVDGSGTEAFF
TRBJ2-2	TRBV2	many	NA	TGTGCCAGCAAGCGGCACGACACCGGGGAGCTGTTTTTT	CASKRHDTGELFF
TRBJ2-5	TRBV7-9	many	TRBD2	TGTGCCAGCAGCTTAGTTGTCGGGCGGGAGAGAGACGAGACCCAGTACTTC	CASSLVVGRERDETQYF
TRBJ1-3	TRBV6-1	once	NA	TGTGCCAGCAGCCAAGAGAGAAACACCATATATTTT	CASSQERNTIYF
TRBJ2-3	TRBV5-1	few	TRBD2	TGCGCCAGCAGCTTGCTAGCGGAAGTAGGAGATACGCAGTATTTT	CASSLLAEVGDTQYF
TRBJ2-7	TRBV15	few	NA	TGTGCCACCAGCATCCTCAGGGGGGTAGCTGTTTACGAGCAGTACTTC	CATSILRGVAVYEQYF
TRBJ2-7	TRBV12-3/TRBV12-4	many	TRBD1	TGTGCCAGCACCCGACAGGGCGGCTCCTACGAGCAGTACTTC	CASTRQGGSYEQYF
TRBJ1-2	TRBV19	once	TRBD1	TGTGCCAGTAGTTCTACCGGGACAGGGGCCTCATATGGCTACACCTTC	CASSSTGTGASYGYTF
TRBJ2-2	TRBV5-6	few	NA	TGTGCCAGCAGCGGCAAGGGGCCGGGGGTCACCGGGGAGCTGTTTTTT	CASSGKGPGVTGELFF
TRBJ2-3	TRBV20-1	NA	NA	TGCAGTGCCGTCTTGCCTGGGTACAGCGTGACAGATACGCAGTATTTT	CSAVLPGYSVTDTQYF
TRBJ2-7	TRBV29-1	many	NA	TGCAGCGTTGGAGGGGAACATGCACCCCTTTACGAGCAGTACTTC	CSVGGEHAPLYEQYF
TRBJ2-5	TRBV28	many	NA	TGTGCCAGCACCCTTCGGATCGGCAGGGGCACCCCAGAGACCCAGTACTTC	CASTLRIGRGTPETQYF
TRBJ2-3	TRBV30	few	TRBD1	TGTGCCTGGAGTACAGGGGCCACTAGCACAGATACGCAGTATTTT	CAWSTGATSTDTQYF
TRBJ2-7	TRBV20-1	few	NA	TGCAGTGCCCCGGTGCGGGGGCTCTACGAGCAGTACTTC	CSAPVRGLYEQYF
TRBJ2-3	TRBV20-1	many	NA	TGCAGTGCTAGACGGGAGTTAGGGGATACGCAGTATTTT	CSARRELGDTQYF
TRBJ2-3	TRBV20-1	many	TRBD2	TGCAGTGCTAGAGCCCTAGCGGGCGGCCCCACAGATACGCAGTATTTT	CSARALAGGPTDTQYF
TRBJ2-7	TRBV20-1	many	NA	TGCAGTGCTAGACCCAGCTCTACCTACGAGCAGTACTTC	CSARPSSTYEQYF
TRBJ2-5	TRBV20-1	NA	NA	TGCAGTGCTAGAGGGGTGATCCCAGAGTCGGAAGAGACCCAGTACTTC	CSARGVIPESEETQYF
TRBJ2-3	TRBV6-2/TRBV6-3	many	TRBD1	TGTGCCAGCAGTTGGGACAGAGCCCCCACAGATACGCAGTATTTT	CASSWDRAPTDTQYF
TRBJ1-6	TRBV7-2	NA	NA	TGTGCCAGCAGCTTAGTTTGGACGGGGGATTCACCCCTCCACTTT	CASSLVWTGDSPLHF
TRBJ1-1	TRBV27	many	NA	TGTGCCAGCAGAAGAACCCAGAACACTGAAGCTTTCTTT	CASRRTQNTEAFF
TRBJ2-1	TRBV12-3/TRBV12-4	many	TRBD2	TGTGCCAGCACCGGGGGACTAGCGGGAGAGGACAATGAGCAGTTCTTC	CASTGGLAGEDNEQFF
TRBJ2-7	TRBV5-1	few	NA	TGCGCCAGCAGCGGAAGTACGGGTAGCTCCTACGAGCAGTACTTC	CASSGSTGSSYEQYF
TRBJ2-7	TRBV11-2	NA	TRBD2	TGCGCCAGCAGCCAAGGGACTAGCGTACACTACGAGCAGTACTTC	CASSQGTSVHYEQYF
TRBJ1-5	TRBV20-1	many	TRBD1	TGCAGTGCTAGGGAAGACAGGGGTCTCCTTTTGCCCCAGCATTTT	CSAREDRGLLLPQHF
TRBJ1-2	TRBV13	NA	NA	TGTGCCAGCAGCGGCCCCACGGGAGTGAGCTATGGCTACACCTTC	CASSGPTGVSYGYTF
TRBJ2-1	TRBV5-1	NA	TRBD1	TGCGCCAGCAGCTTGGGGGCAGGGGGTGCCGGGAATGAGCAGTTCTTC	CASSLGAGGAGNEQFF
TRBJ1-2	TRBV28	NA	TRBD1	TGTGCCAGCAGAACTCCGGGACAGGGATTATTGGGTGGCTACACCTTC	CASRTPGQGLLGGYTF
TRBJ2-5	TRBV29-1	few	NA	TGCAGCGTTGAAGATCGCGTCAGCCGGGAGACCCAGTACTTC	CSVEDRVSRETQYF
TRBJ2-3	TRBV5-1	many	TRBD2	TGCGCCAGCAGCTTGGTTGCGACTAGCGGGAGTTCGGATACGCAGTATTTT	CASSLVATSGSSDTQYF
TRBJ2-5	TRBV7-9	NA	TRBD2	TGTGCCAGCAGCCTGGGGACTAGCGGGGCGATAAAGGAGACCCAGTACTTC	CASSLGTSGAIKETQYF
TRBJ2-5	TRBV2	many	NA	TGTGCCAGCAGTGAATACAGGGCTGAGACCCAGTACTTC	CASSEYRAETQYF
TRBJ2-7	TRBV5-1	NA	NA	TGCGCCAGCAGCTTGGGTCAGGGGTTTTCCGTCGAGCAGTACTTC	CASSLGQGFSVEQYF
TRBJ2-5	TRBV28	NA	TRBD2	TGTGCCAGCAGTCCCTGGACTAGCCCTTCGGGAAGAGAGACCCAGTACTTC	CASSPWTSPSGRETQYF
TRBJ1-6	TRBV9	few	NA	TGTGCCAGCAGCGTAGCCGAATCCGCGGGGTCACCCCTCCACTTT	CASSVAESAGSPLHF
TRBJ1-1	TRBV20-1	many	NA	TGCAGTGCTCAGGGGATGAACACTGAAGCTTTCTTT	CSAQGMNTEAFF
TRBJ1-4	TRBV25-1	once	NA	TGTGCCAGCAGTGACTTGGGGGGATTTGATGAAAAACTGTTTTTT	CASSDLGGFDEKLFF
TRBJ2-1	TRBV19	few	TRBD1	TGTGCCAGTACGGGACAGGGCTCCTACAATGAGCAGTTCTTC	CASTGQGSYNEQFF
TRBJ2-7	TRBV20-1	many	NA	TGCAGTGCTAGATCTAGAATGGGCGAGTACTTC	CSARSRMGEYF
TRBJ2-1	TRBV9	many	NA	TGTGCCAGCAGCGTAGAGGGACTGAACTACAATGAGCAGTTCTTC	CASSVEGLNYNEQFF
TRBJ2-3	TRBV9	NA	NA	TGTGCCGGCAGCGAAGCACGGCCCGGATTCCCAGATACGCAGTATTTT	CAGSEARPGFPDTQYF
TRBJ1-2	TRBV27	few	TRBD1	TGTGCCAGCAGTGGCTGGACAGGGGGGGCCTATGGCTACACCTTC	CASSGWTGGAYGYTF
TRBJ2-3	TRBV18	many	TRBD2	TGTGCCAGCTCCCCCCGCGGGACTAGCGGGAGAGATACGCAGTATTTT	CASSPRGTSGRDTQYF
TRBJ2-7	TRBV5-1	many	TRBD2	TGCGCCAGCAGCTGGGGACTAGCGGGAGAGCAGTACTTC	CASSWGLAGEQYF
TRBJ2-3	TRBV4-1	NA	NA	TGCGCCAGCAGCCAATTACCCCTAGGACGCGGCCTCACAGATACGCAGTATTTT	CASSQLPLGRGLTDTQYF
TRBJ2-7	TRBV27	many	NA	TGTGCCAGCAGTTTGCGTCCCGGGACCTACTACGAGCAGTACTTC	CASSLRPGTYYEQYF
TRBJ1-5	TRBV19	few	NA	TGTGCCAGTAGTTGGGCCGCGAGCGATCAGCCCCAGCATTTT	CASSWAASDQPQHF
TRBJ1-2	TRBV5-1	many	NA	TGCGCCAGCAGCTTGTCATCTGGGGATGGCTACACCTTC	CASSLSSGDGYTF
TRBJ2-5	TRBV20-1	NA	TRBD2	TGCAGTGCCCTAACTAGCGGGAGGGCCGGCGGGGAGGAGACCCAGTACTTC	CSALTSGRAGGEETQYF